This T cell receptor (beta chain) was identified in a study of T cells in Graves' hyperthyroidism and ophthalmopathy. Amplified regions were TCR beta CDR3 sequences from RNA transcripts. HTBI primers were the set used in a first-round RT-PCR of the TCR CDR3. TCRdb used MiXCR to reprocess the multiplex PCR reads, holding one entry per CDR3 protein. The table has over 450,000 distinct CDR3 sequences, roughly an eighth seen once. This clonotype has ten or more counts. The CDR3 covers 17 residues. Trimming removed 1 base at V and 3 bases at J, with 18 bases between. Germline CDR1 and CDR2: MDHEN and SYDVKM.

The chain couples TRBV28 to TRBJ1-2, with a weak D call TRBD1 (5 bases). The receptor was derived from a woman younger than 30 with Graves' hyperthyroidism. The specimen sequenced was blood. The CDR3 loop reads CASSLSVGPPPDYGYTF. The DNA of the CDR3 is TGTGCCAGCAGTTTATCGGTGGGGCCCCCGCCCGACTATGGCTACACCTTC.